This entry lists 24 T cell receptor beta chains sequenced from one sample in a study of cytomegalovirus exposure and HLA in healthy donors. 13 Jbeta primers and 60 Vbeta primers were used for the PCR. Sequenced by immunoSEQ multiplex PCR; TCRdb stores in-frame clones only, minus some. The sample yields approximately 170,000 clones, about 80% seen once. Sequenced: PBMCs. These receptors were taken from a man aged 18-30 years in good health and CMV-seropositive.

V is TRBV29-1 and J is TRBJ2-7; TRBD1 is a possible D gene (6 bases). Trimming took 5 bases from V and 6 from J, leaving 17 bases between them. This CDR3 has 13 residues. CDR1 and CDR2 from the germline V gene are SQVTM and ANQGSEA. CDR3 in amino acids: CSVQGLSVSEQYF. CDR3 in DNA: TGCAGCGTTCAGGGGCTTTCGGTATCCGAGCAGTACTTC.

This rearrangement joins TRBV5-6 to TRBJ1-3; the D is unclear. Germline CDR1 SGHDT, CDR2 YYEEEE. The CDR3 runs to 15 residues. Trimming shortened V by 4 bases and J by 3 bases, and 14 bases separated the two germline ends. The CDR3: CASSLRGRGGNTIYF. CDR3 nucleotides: TGTGCCAGCAGCCTCAGAGGGCGCGGTGGAAACACCATATATTTT. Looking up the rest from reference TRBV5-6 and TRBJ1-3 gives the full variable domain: DAGVTQSPTHLIKTRGQQVTLRCSPKSGHDTVSWYQQALGQGPQFIFQYYEEEERQRGNFPDRFSGHQFPNYSSELNVNALLLGDSALYLCASSLRGRGGNTIYFGEGSWLTVV.

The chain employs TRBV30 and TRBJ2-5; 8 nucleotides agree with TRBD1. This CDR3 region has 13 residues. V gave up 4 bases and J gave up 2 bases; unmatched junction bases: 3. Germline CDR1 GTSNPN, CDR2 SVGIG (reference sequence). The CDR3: CAWIDRGQETQYF. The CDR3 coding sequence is TGTGCCTGGATCGACAGGGGACAAGAGACCCAGTACTTC.

CDR3 sequence reads: CASSFFVNGTNTGELFF. CDR3 DNA sequence: TGTGCCAGCAGCTTTTTCGTAAACGGGACTAACACCGGGGAGCTGTTTTTT. The V gene is TRBV7-6, the J gene TRBJ2-2; TRBD2 might be the D (6 bases). CDR3 length: 17 amino acids. V lost 3 bases and J 2 bases, leaving 16 bases between the germline ends. Germline V CDR1 and CDR2: SGHVS, FNYEAQ.

DNA for the CDR3: TGTGCCAGCAGTTTGTCAGAGGCAACTGAAGCTTTCTTT. This codes for CASSLSEATEAFF. V usage is TRBV27 and J usage is TRBJ1-1; D is unresolved. This CDR3 contains 13 residues. The V gene's germline CDR1 is MNHEY and CDR2 SMNVEV (reference sequence). Trimming shortened V by 3 bases and J by 5 bases, and 10 bases separated the two germline ends.

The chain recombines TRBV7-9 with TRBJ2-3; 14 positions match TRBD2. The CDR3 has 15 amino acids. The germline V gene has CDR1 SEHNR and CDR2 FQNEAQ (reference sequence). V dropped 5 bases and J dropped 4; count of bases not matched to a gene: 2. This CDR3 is CASSTGLAGADTQYF. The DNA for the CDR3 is TGTGCCAGCAGCACGGGACTAGCGGGAGCAGATACGCAGTATTTT.

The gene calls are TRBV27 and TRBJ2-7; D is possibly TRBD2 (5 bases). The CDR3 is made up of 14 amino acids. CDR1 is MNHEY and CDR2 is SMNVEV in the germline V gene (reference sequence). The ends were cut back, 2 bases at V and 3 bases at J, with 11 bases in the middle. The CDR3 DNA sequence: TGTGCCAGCAGTTTACAAGGGAGCTTCTACGAGCAGTACTTC. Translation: CASSLQGSFYEQYF.

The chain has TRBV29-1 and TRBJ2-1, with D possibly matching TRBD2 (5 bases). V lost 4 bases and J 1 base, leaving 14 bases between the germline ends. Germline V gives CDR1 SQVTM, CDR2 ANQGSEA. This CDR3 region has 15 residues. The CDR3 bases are TGCAGCGTTGGGGGTACGCGGGCTTCCTACAATGAGCAGTTCTTC. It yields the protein CSVGGTRASYNEQFF.

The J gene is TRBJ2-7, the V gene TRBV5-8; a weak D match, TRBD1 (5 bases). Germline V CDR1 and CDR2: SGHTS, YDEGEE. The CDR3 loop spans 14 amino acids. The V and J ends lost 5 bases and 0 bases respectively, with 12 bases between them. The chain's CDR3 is CASRGQKFSYEQYF. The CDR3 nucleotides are TGTGCCAGCAGGGGGCAGAAGTTCTCCTACGAGCAGTACTTC.

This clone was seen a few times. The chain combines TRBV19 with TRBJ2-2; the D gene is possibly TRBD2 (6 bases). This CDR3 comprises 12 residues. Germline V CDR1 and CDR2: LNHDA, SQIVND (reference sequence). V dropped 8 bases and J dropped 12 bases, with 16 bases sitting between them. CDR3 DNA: TGTGCCAGTCTGACTAGTAAAGGAAAGCTGTTTTTT. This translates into CASLTSKGKLFF.

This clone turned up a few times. Here the CDR3 reads CASSQVGIGTEAFF. The DNA for the CDR3 is TGCGCCAGCAGTCAGGTCGGGATTGGCACTGAAGCTTTCTTT. The chain recombines TRBV5-1 with TRBJ1-1; D is unresolved. The CDR3 spans 14 residues. Trimming stripped 5 bases from V and 4 bases from J, with 15 bases between. Per germline, CDR1 SGHRS and CDR2 YFSETQ.

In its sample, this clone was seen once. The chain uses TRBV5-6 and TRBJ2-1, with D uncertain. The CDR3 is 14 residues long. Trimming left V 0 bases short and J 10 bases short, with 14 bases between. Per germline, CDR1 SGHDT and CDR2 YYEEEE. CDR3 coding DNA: TGTGCCAGCAGCTTGGGGTACAGTCTCCGGGAGCAGTTCTTC. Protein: CASSLGYSLREQFF.

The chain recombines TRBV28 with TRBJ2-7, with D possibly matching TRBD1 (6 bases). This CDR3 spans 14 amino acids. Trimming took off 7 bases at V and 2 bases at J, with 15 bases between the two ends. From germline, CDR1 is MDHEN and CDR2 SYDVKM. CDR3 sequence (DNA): TGTGCCAGCACGAAACAGACAGGTACCTACGAGCAGTACTTC. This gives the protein CASTKQTGTYEQYF.

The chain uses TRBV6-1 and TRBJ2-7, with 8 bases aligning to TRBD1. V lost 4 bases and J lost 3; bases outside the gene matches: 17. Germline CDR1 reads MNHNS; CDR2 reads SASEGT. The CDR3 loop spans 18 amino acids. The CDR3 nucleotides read TGTGCCAGCAGTGCCTCGCCGACCGGGACAGGTACCCTCTACGAGCAGTACTTC. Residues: CASSASPTGTGTLYEQYF.

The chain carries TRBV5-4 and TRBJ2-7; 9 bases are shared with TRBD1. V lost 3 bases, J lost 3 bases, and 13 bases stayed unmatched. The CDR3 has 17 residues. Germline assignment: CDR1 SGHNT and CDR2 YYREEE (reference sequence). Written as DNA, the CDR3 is TGTGCCAGCAGCTATTTGGTAGCCGGGACAGGGTTCTACGAGCAGTACTTC. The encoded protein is CASSYLVAGTGFYEQYF.

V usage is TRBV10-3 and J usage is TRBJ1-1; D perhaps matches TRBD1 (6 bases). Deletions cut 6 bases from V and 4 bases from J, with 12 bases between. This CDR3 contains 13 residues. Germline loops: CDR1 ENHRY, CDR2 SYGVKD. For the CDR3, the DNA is TGTGCCATCAGCGCGACAGGACCCACTGAAGCTTTCTTT. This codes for CAISATGPTEAFF.

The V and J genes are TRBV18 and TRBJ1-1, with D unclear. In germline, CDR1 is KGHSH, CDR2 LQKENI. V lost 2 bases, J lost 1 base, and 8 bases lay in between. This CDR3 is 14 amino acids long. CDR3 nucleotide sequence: TGTGCCAGCTCACCAGCAGCAGGGAACACTGAAGCTTTCTTT. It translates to CASSPAAGNTEAFF.

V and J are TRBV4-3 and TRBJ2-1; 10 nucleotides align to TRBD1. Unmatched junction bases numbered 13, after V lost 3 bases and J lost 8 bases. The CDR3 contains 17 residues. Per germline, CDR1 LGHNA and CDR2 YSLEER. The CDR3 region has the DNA TGCGCCAGCAGCCAGTTAGTTTTTGGACAGGGGGTAGATGAGCAGTTCTTC. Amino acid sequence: CASSQLVFGQGVDEQFF.

The CDR3 protein is CASTRGGLGSKETQYF. CDR3 sequence (DNA): TGTGCCAGCACGCGGGGGGGGCTGGGATCCAAAGAGACCCAGTACTTC. The rearrangement joins TRBV7-9 to TRBJ2-5, with 9 nucleotides matching TRBD2. V gave up 7 bases and J gave up 3 bases; unmatched junction bases: 12. CDR3 length: 16 residues. Per the germline V gene, CDR1 is SEHNR and CDR2 is FQNEAQ (reference sequence).

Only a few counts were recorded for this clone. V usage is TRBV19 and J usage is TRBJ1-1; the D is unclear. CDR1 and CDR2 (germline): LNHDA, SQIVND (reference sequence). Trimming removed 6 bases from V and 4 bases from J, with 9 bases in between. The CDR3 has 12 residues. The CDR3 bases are TGTGCCAGTAGCCCAGCGAGCACTGAAGCTTTCTTT. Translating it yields CASSPASTEAFF. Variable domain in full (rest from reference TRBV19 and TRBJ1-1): DGGITQSPKYLFRKEGQNVTLSCEQNLNHDAMYWYRQDPGQGLRLIYYSQIVNDFQKGDIAEGYSVSREKKESFPLTVTSAQKNPTAFYLCASSPASTEAFFGQGTRLTVV.

In DNA, the CDR3 is TGTGCCAGCAGTTTACGAGCGGGAGGTCGTTACGAGCAGTACTTC. Translating gives CASSLRAGGRYEQYF. The chain couples TRBV28 to TRBJ2-7; TRBD2 agrees at 9 bases. Germline V gene lookup returns CDR1 MDHEN and CDR2 SYDVKM. This CDR3 is 15 amino acids long. V lost 2 bases to trimming and J lost 4 bases; unmatched junction nucleotides: 6. Looking up the rest from reference TRBV28 and TRBJ2-7 gives the full variable domain: DVKVTQSSRYLVKRTGEKVFLECVQDMDHENMFWYRQDPGLGLRLIYFSYDVKMKEKGDIPEGYSVSREKKERFSLILESASTNQTSMYLCASSLRAGGRYEQYFGPGTRLTVT.

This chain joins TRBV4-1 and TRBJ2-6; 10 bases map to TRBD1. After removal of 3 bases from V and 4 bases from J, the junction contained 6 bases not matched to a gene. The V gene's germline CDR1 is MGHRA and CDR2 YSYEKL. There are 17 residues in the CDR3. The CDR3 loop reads CASSHDDRGQGANVLTF. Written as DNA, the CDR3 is TGCGCCAGCAGCCACGACGACAGGGGGCAAGGGGCCAACGTCCTGACTTTC.

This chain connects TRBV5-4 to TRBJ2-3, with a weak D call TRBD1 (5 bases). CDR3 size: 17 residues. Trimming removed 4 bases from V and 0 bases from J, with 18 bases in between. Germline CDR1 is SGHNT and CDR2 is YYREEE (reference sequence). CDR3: CASSPKTGQRSTDTQYF. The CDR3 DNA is TGTGCCAGCAGCCCCAAGACCGGACAAAGAAGCACAGATACGCAGTATTTT.

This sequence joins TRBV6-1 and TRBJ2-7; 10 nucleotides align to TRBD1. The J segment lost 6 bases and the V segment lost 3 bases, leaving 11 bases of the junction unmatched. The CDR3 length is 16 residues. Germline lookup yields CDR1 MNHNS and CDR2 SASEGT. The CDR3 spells CASSEGMGQGTAEQYF. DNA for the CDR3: TGTGCCAGCAGTGAGGGGATGGGACAGGGGACCGCCGAGCAGTACTTC.